The clone carrying this T cell receptor (beta chain) was observed a handful of times. This sample was included in a study of blood T cells in healthy people across ages. It was ten milliliters of peripheral blood that were drawn from each donor. Sample-barcoded 5' priming and a J-beta primer mix drove a second PCR of roughly 7 to 11 cycles. TCRdb re-analysed the 5' RACE reads in MiXCR, keeping a single row per CDR3 protein. The table has about 930,000 distinct CDR3 sequences, 25% to 30% seen once. The data also belong to a second study, concerning T cells of mothers and their children. That study reports: Extraction yielded RNA that went, in full, into cDNA synthesis at about 1.5 ug per 15 ul.

Material: blood. The sequence came from a woman aged 40 to 50 in good health.

The CDR3 loop reads CASSLQAGPETQYF. In DNA form, the CDR3 reads TGTGCCAGCAGTTTACAGGCGGGGCCAGAGACCCAGTACTTC. The chain uses TRBV12-3 or TRBV12-4 and TRBJ2-5, with a possible D match to TRBD2 (6 bases). The CDR3 runs to 14 residues. Trimming removed 2 bases from V and 4 bases from J, with 11 bases in between.